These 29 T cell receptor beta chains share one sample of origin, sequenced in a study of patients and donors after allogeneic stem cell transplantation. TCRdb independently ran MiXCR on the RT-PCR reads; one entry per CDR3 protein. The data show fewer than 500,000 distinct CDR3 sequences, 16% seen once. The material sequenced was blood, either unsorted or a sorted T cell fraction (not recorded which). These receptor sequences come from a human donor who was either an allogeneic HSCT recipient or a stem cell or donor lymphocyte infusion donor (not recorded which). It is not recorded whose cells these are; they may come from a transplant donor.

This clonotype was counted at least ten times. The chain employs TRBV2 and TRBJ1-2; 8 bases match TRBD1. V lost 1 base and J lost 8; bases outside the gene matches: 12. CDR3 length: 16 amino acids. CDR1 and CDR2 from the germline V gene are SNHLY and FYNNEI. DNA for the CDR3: TGTGCCAGCAGTGAAGGTGGAGGACAGGGACTCGGGGGCTACACCTTC. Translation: CASSEGGGQGLGGYTF.

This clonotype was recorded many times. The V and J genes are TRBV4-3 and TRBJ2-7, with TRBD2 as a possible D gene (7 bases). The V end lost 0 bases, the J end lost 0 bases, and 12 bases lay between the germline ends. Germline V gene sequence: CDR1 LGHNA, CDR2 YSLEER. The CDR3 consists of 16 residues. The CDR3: CASSQDPGGNSYEQYF. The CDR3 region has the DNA TGCGCCAGCAGCCAAGATCCGGGGGGCAACTCCTACGAGCAGTACTTC.

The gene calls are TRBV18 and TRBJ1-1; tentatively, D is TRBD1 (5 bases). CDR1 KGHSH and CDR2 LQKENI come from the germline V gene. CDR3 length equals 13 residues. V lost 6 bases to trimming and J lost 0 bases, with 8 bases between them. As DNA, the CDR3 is TGTGCCAGCTCGGGGGACCTGAACACTGAAGCTTTCTTT. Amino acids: CASSGDLNTEAFF.

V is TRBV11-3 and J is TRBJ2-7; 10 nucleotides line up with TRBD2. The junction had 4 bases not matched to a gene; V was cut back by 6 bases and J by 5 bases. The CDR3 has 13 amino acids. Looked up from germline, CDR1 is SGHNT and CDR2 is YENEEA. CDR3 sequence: CASRWTSGHEQYF. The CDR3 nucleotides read TGTGCCAGCAGATGGACTAGCGGCCACGAGCAGTACTTC.

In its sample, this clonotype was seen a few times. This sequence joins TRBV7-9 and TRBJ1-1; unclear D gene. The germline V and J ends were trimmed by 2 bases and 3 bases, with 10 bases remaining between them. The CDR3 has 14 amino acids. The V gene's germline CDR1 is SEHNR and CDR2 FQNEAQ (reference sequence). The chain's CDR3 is CASSLIPVYTEAFF. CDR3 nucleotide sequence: TGTGCCAGCAGCTTAATCCCGGTATACACTGAAGCTTTCTTT.

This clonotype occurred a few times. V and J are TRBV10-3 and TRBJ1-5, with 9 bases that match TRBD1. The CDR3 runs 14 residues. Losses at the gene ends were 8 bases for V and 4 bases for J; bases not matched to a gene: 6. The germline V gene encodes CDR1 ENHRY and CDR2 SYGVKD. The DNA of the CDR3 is TGTGCCATCGGAGACAGGGGGTCGAATCAGCCCCAGCATTTT. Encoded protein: CAIGDRGSNQPQHF.

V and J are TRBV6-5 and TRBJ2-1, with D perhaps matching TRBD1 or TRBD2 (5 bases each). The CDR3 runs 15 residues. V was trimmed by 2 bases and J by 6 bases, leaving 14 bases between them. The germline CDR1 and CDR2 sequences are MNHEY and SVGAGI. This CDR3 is CASSYGSGRINEQFF. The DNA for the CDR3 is TGTGCCAGCAGTTACGGCTCGGGACGAATCAATGAGCAGTTCTTC.

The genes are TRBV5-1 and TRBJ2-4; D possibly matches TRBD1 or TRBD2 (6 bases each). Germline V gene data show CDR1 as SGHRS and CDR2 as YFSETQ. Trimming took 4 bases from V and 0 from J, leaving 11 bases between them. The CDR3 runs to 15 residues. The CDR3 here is CASSAGQLAKNIQYF. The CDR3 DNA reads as TGCGCCAGCAGCGCGGGACAACTAGCCAAAAACATTCAGTACTTC.

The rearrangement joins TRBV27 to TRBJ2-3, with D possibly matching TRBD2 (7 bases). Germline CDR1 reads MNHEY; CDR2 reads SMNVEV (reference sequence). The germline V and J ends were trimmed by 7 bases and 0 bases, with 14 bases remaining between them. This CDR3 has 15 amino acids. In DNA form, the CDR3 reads TGTGCCAGCACTGGGGGGGCATCTAGCACAGATACGCAGTATTTT. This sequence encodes CASTGGASSTDTQYF.

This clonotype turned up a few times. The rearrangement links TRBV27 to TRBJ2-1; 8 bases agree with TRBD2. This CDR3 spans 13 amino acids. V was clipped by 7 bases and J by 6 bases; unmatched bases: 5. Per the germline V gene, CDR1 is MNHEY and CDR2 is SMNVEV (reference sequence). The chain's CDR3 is CASKRGGTNEQFF. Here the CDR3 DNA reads TGTGCCAGCAAACGGGGGGGGACCAATGAGCAGTTCTTC.

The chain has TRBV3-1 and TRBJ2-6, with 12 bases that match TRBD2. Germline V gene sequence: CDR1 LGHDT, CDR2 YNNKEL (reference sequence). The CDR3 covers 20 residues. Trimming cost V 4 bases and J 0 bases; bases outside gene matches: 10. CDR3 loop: CASSRWGLAGFSSGANVLTF. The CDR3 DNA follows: TGTGCCAGCAGCCGTTGGGGACTAGCGGGCTTCAGCTCTGGGGCCAACGTCCTGACTTTC.

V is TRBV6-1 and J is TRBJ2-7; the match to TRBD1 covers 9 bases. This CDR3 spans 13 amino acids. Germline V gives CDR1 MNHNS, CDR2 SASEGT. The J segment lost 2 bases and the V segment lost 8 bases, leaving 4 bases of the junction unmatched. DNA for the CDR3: TGTGCCAGCTCGGGACAGGGCACCTACGAGCAGTACTTC. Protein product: CASSGQGTYEQYF.

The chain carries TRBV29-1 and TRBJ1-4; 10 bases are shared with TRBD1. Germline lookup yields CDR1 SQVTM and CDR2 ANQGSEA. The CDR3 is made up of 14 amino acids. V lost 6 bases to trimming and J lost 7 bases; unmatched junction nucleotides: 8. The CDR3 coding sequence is TGCAGCGTGGGACAGGGGAGGGCTAGTGAAAAACTGTTTTTT. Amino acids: CSVGQGRASEKLFF.

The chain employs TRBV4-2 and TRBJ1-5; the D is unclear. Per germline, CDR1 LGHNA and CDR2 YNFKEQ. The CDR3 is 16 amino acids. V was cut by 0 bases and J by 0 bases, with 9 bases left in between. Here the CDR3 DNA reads TGTGCCAGCAGCCAAGATGTCAGTTATAGCAATCAGCCCCAGCATTTT. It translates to CASSQDVSYSNQPQHF.

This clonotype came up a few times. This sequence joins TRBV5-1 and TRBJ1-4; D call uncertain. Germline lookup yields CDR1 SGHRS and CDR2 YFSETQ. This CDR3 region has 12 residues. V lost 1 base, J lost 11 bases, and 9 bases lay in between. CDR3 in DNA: TGCGCCAGCAGCTTGTCGCCGGGGAAACTGTTTTTT. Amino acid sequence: CASSLSPGKLFF.

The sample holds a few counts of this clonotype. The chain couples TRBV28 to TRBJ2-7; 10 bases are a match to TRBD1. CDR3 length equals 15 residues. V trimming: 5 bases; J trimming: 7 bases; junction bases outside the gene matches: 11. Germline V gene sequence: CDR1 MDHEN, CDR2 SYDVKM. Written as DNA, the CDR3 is TGTGCCAGCAGTCACATAAGGACAGGGGGTTGGGAGCAGTACTTC. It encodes CASSHIRTGGWEQYF.

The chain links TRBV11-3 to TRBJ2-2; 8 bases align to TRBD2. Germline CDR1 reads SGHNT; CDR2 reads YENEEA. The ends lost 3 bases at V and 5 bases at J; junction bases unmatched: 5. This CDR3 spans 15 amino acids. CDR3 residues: CASSFGGAETGELFF. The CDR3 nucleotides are TGTGCCAGCAGCTTCGGGGGGGCGGAAACCGGGGAGCTGTTTTTT.

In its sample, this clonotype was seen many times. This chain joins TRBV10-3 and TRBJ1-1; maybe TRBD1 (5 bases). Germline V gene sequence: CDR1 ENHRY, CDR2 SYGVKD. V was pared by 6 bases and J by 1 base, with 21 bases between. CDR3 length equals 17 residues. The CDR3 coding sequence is TGTGCCATCAGGGGAATTTCCCGGGACTCAAGGAACACTGAAGCTTTCTTT. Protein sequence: CAIRGISRDSRNTEAFF.

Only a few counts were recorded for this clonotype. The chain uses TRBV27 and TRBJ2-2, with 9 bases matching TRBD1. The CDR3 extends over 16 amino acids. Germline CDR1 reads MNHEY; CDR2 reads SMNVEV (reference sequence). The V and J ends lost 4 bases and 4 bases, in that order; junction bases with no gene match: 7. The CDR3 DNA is TGTGCCAGCAGTTCCTACAGGGGGCCGGGCACCGGGGAGCTGTTTTTT. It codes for CASSSYRGPGTGELFF.

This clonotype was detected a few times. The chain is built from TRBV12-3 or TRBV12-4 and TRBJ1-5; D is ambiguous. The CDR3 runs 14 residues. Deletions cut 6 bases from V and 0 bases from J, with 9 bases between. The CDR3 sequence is CASRKGYSNQPQHF. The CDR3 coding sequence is TGTGCCAGCAGAAAGGGATATAGCAATCAGCCCCAGCATTTT.

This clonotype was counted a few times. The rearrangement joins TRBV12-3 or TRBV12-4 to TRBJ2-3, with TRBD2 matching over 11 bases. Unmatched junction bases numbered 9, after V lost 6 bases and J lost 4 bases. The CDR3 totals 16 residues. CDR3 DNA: TGTGCCAGCAGCTCTAGCGGGGGGCTGGTCTCAGATACGCAGTATTTT. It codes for CASSSSGGLVSDTQYF.

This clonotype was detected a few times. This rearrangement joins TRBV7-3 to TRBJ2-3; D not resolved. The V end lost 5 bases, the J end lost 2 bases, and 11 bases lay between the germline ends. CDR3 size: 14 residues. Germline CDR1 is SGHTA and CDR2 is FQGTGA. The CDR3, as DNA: TGTGCCAGCAGCCCCAAGGTCCCCACAGATACGCAGTATTTT. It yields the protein CASSPKVPTDTQYF.

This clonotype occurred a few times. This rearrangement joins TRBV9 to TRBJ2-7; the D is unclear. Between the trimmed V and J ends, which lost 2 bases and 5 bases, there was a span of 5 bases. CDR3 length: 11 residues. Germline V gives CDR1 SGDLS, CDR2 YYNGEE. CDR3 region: CASSVGNEQYF. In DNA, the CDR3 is TGTGCCAGCAGCGTTGGAAACGAGCAGTACTTC. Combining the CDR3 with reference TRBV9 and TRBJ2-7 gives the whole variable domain DSGVTQTPKHLITATGQRVTLRCSPRSGDLSVYWYQQSLDQGLQFLIQYYNGEERAKGNILERFSAQQFPDLHSELNLSSLELGDSALYFCASSVGNEQYFGPGTRLTVT.

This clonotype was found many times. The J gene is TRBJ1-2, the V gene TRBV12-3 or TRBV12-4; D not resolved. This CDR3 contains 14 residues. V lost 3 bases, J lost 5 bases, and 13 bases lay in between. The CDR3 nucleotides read TGTGCCAGCAGTTTTTTAGTAGGGAGGTATGGCTACACCTTC. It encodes CASSFLVGRYGYTF.

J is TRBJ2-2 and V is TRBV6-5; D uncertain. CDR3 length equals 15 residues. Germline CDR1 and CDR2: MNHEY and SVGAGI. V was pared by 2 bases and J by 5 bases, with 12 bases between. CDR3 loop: CASSYQVLLTGELFF. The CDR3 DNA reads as TGTGCCAGCAGTTACCAGGTTCTATTAACCGGGGAGCTGTTTTTT.

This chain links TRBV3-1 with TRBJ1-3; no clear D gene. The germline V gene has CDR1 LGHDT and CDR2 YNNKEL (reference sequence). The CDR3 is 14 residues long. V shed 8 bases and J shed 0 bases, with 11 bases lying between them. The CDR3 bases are TGTGCCAGCGGAGTTGGAAGCTCTGGAAACACCATATATTTT. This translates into CASGVGSSGNTIYF. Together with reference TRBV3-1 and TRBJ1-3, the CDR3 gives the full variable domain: DTAVSQTPKYLVTQMGNDKSIKCEQNLGHDTMYWYKQDSKKFLKIMFSYNNKELIINETVPNRFSPKSPDKAHLNLHINSLELGDSAVYFCASGVGSSGNTIYFGEGSWLTVV.

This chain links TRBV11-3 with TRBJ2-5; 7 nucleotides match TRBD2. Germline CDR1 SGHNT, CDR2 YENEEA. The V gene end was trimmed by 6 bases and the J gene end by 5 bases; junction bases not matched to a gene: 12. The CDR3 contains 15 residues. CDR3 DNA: TGTGCCAGCAGTGCTTGGGAGGGAGACGAGGAGACCCAGTACTTC. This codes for CASSAWEGDEETQYF.

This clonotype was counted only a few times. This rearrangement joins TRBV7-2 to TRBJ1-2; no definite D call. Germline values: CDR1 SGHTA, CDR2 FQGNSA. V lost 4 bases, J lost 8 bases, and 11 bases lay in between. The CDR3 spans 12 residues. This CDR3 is CASSWYVRGYTF. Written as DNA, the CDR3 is TGTGCCAGCAGCTGGTACGTGAGAGGCTACACCTTC. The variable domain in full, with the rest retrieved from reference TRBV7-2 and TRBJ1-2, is GAGVSQSPSNKVTEKGKDVELRCDPISGHTALYWYRQSLGQGLEFLIYFQGNSAPDKSGLPSDRFSAERTGGSVSTLTIQRTQQEDSAVYLCASSWYVRGYTFGSGTRLTVV.

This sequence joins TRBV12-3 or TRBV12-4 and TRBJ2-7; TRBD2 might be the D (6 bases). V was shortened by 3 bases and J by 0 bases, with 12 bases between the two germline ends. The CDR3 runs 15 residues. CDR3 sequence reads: CASSLGGWGSYEQYF. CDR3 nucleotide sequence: TGTGCCAGCAGTTTGGGGGGATGGGGCTCCTACGAGCAGTACTTC.